The 10 T cell receptor beta chains listed next were all sequenced from one sample in a study of beta chain features in type 1 diabetes. Since all of the isolated RNA was reverse transcribed, expressed TCRB transcripts were what got sequenced. The table came from immunoSEQ multiplex PCR; TCRdb's copy has only in-frame clones and leaves some out. The sample lists about 450,000 clones; roughly 10% were seen once. The sequencing sample was made of naive CD4+ T cells from blood. The receptors stem from a woman in her late teens or twenties in good health.

This clone was picked up a small number of times. The rearrangement links TRBV5-6 to TRBJ2-2; D remains ambiguous. V lost 0 bases and J 1 base, leaving 7 bases between the germline ends. CDR3 length: 15 residues. Per the germline V gene, CDR1 is SGHDT and CDR2 is YYEEEE. CDR3 nucleotides: TGTGCCAGCAGCTTGGATCCATTGAACACCGGGGAGCTGTTTTTT. Protein sequence: CASSLDPLNTGELFF.

This clone has a handful of counts. The J gene is TRBJ2-3, the V gene TRBV5-1; D unresolved. Germline CDR1 SGHRS, CDR2 YFSETQ. V was cut by 5 bases and J by 0 bases, with 13 bases left in between. This CDR3 has 15 residues. The CDR3 reads CASRLRWASTDTQYF. The DNA of the CDR3 is TGCGCCAGCAGGTTAAGGTGGGCCAGCACAGATACGCAGTATTTT.

This clone turned up a few times. The chain has TRBV11-1 and TRBJ2-1, with unresolved D. V was trimmed by 5 bases and J by 5 bases, leaving 13 bases between them. The germline CDR1 and CDR2 sequences are SGHAT and FQDESV (reference sequence). The CDR3 spans 14 residues. CDR3 nucleotides: TGTGCCAGCAGCACCCAAACACTTAACAATGAGCAGTTCTTC. Encoded protein: CASSTQTLNNEQFF.

This clone turned up a few times. The rearrangement joins TRBV25-1 to TRBJ1-5; possible D gene TRBD1, 5 bases. The CDR3 is 15 residues long. Germline V CDR1 and CDR2: MGHDK, SYGVNS. V was clipped by 10 bases and J by 5 bases, with 21 bases between them. The CDR3 spells CANQGGVSVYQPQHF. CDR3 sequence (DNA): TGTGCCAACCAGGGTGGGGTTTCTGTATATCAGCCCCAGCATTTT. Full variable domain (rest looked up from reference TRBV25-1 and TRBJ1-5): EADIYQTPRYLVIGTGKKITLECSQTMGHDKMYWYQQDPGMELHLIHYSYGVNSTEKGDLSSESTVSRIRTEHFPLTLESARPSHTSQYLCANQGGVSVYQPQHFGDGTRLSIL.

The chain uses TRBV14 and TRBJ2-7, with D uncertain. Germline V gene data show CDR1 as SGHDN and CDR2 as FVKESK. Trimming took off 1 base at V and 3 bases at J, with 13 bases between the two ends. The CDR3 consists of 15 residues. The CDR3 reads CASSQVSLGVYEQYF. The CDR3 coding sequence is TGTGCCAGCAGCCAAGTTAGCCTCGGTGTCTACGAGCAGTACTTC. Drawing the rest from reference TRBV14 and TRBJ2-7, the complete variable domain is EAGVTQFPSHSVIEKGQTVTLRCDPISGHDNLYWYRRVMGKEIKFLLHFVKESKQDESGMPNNRFLAERTGGTYSTLKVQPAELEDSGVYFCASSQVSLGVYEQYFGPGTRLTVT.

This sequence joins TRBV18 and TRBJ1-1; weak D call: TRBD1 (6 bases). The V end was cut by 6 bases, the J end by 3 bases, with 14 bases between. CDR3 length: 14 amino acids. Germline V gives CDR1 KGHSH, CDR2 LQKENI. CDR3 nucleotides: TGTGCCAGCTCCCAAAACAACAGGGACACTGAAGCTTTCTTT. Its translation is CASSQNNRDTEAFF.

This clone was detected a few times. The chain recombines TRBV28 with TRBJ2-5, with D perhaps TRBD1 (5 bases). Trimming pared 6 bases from V and 0 bases from J, leaving 11 bases between. Germline V gene sequence: CDR1 MDHEN, CDR2 SYDVKM. The CDR3 consists of 14 residues. This CDR3 is CASRPRTYQETQYF. Written as DNA, the CDR3 is TGTGCCAGCAGGCCAAGGACATACCAAGAGACCCAGTACTTC.

This chain uses TRBV9 with TRBJ2-1; weak D call: TRBD1 (6 bases). CDR3 length equals 14 residues. CDR1 and CDR2 from the germline V gene are SGDLS and YYNGEE. The V and J ends lost 2 bases and 8 bases respectively, with 14 bases between them. The CDR3 coding sequence is TGTGCCAGCAGCGTTTGGTCAGGGGTCGATGAGCAGTTCTTC. Translation: CASSVWSGVDEQFF.

This clone was picked up a small number of times. This sequence joins TRBV5-4 and TRBJ1-4; no reliable D call. The CDR3 loop spans 15 amino acids. Germline V gives CDR1 SGHNT, CDR2 YYREEE (reference sequence). Trimming stripped 7 bases from V and 5 bases from J, with 18 bases between. The CDR3 sequence: CASGPKALGNEKLFF. CDR3 in DNA: TGTGCCAGCGGACCAAAGGCACTTGGGAATGAAAAACTGTTTTTT.

This chain uses TRBV29-1 with TRBJ1-2; D is possibly TRBD1 (6 bases). CDR3 length: 13 residues. Germline CDR1 is SQVTM and CDR2 is ANQGSEA. V was clipped by 4 bases and J by 4 bases, with 13 bases between them. The chain's CDR3 is CSVARDRLYGYTF. Here the CDR3 DNA reads TGCAGCGTTGCTCGCGACAGGCTCTATGGCTACACCTTC.